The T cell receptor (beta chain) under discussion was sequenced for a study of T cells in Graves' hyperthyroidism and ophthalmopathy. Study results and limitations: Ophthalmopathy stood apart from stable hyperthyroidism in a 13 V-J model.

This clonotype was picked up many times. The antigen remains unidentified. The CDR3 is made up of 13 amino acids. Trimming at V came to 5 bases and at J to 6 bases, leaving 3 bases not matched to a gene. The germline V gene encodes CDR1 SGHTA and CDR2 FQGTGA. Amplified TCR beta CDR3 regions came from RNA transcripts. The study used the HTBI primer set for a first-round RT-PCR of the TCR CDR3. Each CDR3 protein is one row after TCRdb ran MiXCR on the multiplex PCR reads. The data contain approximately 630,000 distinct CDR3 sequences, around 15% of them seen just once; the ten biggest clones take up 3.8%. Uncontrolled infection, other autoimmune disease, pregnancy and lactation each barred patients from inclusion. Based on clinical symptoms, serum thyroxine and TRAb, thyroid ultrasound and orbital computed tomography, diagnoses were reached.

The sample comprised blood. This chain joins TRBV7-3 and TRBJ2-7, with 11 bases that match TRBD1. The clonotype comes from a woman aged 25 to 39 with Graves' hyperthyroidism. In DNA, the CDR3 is TGTGCCAGCAGCGCCGGGACAGGGGGCGAGCAGTACTTC. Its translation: CASSAGTGGEQYF.